This entry concerns a single TCR beta chain. This record belongs to a study of control samples from healthy donors and cancer patients. Here immunoSEQ multiplex PCR was the method, and the copy in TCRdb shows in-frame clones only, minus some. The sample lists approximately 140,000 clones; about 90% were seen once. There are 12 residues in the CDR3. Trimming stripped 5 bases from V and 2 bases from J, with 7 bases between. The sequencing sample was made of blood. The source of this sequence is a man younger than 35 in good health. The chain links TRBV12-3 or TRBV12-4 to TRBJ2-7; D remains ambiguous. The CDR3 DNA is TGTGCCAGCAGTGGCCTCCCCTACGAGCAGTACTTC. It yields the protein CASSGLPYEQYF.